This T cell receptor (beta chain) was found in a study of blood T cell repertoires in COVID-19. Method: immunoSEQ multiplex PCR; TCRdb's copy keeps in-frame clones and lacks some. The repertoire holds some 260,000 clones, with more than 70% as singletons. Germline V CDR1 and CDR2: SGHNT, YENEEA. The trim removed 2 bases at V and 6 bases at J, leaving 7 bases unmatched. This CDR3 region has 15 residues. This TCR derives from a middle-aged woman who had recovered from COVID-19. Sequences were obtained from peripheral blood. The chain has TRBV11-3 and TRBJ2-3, with 8 bases lining up with TRBD1. DNA for the CDR3: TGTGCCAGCAGCTTAATGTGGCAGGGGGCGGATACGCAGTATTTT. It encodes CASSLMWQGADTQYF.